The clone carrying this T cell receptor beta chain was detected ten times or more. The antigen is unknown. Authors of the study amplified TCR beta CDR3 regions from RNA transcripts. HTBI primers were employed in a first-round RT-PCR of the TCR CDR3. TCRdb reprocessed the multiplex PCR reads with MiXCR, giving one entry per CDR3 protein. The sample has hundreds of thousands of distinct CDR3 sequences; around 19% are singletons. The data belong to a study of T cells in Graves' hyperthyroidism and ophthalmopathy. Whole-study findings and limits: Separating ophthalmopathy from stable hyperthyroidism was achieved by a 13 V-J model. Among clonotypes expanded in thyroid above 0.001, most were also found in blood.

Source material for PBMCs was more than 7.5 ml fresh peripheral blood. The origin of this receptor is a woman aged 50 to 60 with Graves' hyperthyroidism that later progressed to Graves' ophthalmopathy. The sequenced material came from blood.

The CDR3 loop is CASRPGLNTEAFF. CDR3 nucleotide sequence: TGTGCCAGCAGACCGGGGCTGAACACTGAAGCTTTCTTT. The genes are TRBV19 and TRBJ1-1; TRBD1 is a possible D gene (5 bases). This CDR3 is 13 amino acids long. Germline V gene lookup returns CDR1 LNHDA and CDR2 SQIVND (reference sequence). Deletions cut 9 bases from V and 0 bases from J, with 11 bases between.